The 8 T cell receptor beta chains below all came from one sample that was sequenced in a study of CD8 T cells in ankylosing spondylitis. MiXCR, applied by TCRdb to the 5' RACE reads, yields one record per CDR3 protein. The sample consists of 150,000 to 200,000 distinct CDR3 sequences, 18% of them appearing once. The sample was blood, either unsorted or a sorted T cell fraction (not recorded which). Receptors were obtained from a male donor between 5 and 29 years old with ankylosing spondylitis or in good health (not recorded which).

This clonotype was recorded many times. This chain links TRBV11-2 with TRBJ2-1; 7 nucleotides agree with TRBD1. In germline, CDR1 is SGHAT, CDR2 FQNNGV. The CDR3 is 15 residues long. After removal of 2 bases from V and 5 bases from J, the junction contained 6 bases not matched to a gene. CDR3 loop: CASSLNRDRDNEQFF. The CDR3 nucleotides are TGTGCCAGCAGCTTAAATCGGGACAGAGACAATGAGCAGTTCTTC. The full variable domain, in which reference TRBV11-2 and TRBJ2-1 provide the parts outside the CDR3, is EAGVAQSPRYKIIEKRQSVAFWCNPISGHATLYWYQQILGQGPKLLIQFQNNGVVDDSQLPKDRFSAERLKGVDSTLKIQPAKLEDSAVYLCASSLNRDRDNEQFFGPGTRLTVL.

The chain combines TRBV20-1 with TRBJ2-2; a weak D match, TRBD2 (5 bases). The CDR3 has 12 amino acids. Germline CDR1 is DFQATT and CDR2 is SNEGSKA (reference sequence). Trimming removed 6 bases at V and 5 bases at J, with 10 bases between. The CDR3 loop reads CSAARETGELFF. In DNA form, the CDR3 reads TGCAGTGCAGCTAGGGAGACCGGGGAGCTGTTTTTT.

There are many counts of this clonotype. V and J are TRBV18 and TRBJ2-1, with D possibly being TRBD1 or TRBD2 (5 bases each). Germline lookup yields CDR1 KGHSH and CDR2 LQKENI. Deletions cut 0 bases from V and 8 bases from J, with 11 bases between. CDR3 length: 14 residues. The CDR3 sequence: CASSPPGPQDEQFF. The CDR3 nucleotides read TGTGCCAGCTCACCACCGGGACCCCAGGATGAGCAGTTCTTC.

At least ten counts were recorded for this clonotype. This chain's CDR3 is CASSPLGANVLTF. The CDR3 DNA follows: TGTGCCAGCTCACCCCTTGGGGCCAACGTCCTGACTTTC. The genes are TRBV18 and TRBJ2-6; D uncertain. This CDR3 is built from 13 residues. The germline V gene has CDR1 KGHSH and CDR2 LQKENI. V was shortened by 3 bases and J by 3 bases, with 3 bases between the two germline ends.

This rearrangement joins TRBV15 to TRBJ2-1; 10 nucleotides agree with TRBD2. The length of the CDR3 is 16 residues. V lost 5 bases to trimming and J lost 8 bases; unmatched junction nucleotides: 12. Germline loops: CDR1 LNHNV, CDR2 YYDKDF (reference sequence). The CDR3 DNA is TGTGCCACCAGCTCCAGAGTGTCTAGCGGGAGCGATGAGCAGTTCTTC. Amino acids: CATSSRVSSGSDEQFF.

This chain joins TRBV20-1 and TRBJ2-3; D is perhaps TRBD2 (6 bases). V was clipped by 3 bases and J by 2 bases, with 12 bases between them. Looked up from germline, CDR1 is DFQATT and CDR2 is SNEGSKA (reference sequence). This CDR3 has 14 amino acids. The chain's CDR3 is CSARSRDDTDTQYF. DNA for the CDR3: TGCAGTGCTAGGTCGCGGGATGACACAGATACGCAGTATTTT.

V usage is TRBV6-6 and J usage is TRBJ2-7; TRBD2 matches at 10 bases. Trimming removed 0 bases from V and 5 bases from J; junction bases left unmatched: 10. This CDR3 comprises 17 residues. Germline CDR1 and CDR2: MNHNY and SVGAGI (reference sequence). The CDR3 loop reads CASSYSNLLAGVDEQYF. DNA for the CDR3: TGTGCCAGCAGTTACTCGAATCTCCTAGCGGGAGTTGACGAGCAGTACTTC.

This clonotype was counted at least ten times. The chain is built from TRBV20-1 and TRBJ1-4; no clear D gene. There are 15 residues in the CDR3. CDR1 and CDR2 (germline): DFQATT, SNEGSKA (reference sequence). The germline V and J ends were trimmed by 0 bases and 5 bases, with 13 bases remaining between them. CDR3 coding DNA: TGCAGTGCTAGAGATCGCCGAGAAGGAAATGAAAAACTGTTTTTT. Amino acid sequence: CSARDRREGNEKLFF.